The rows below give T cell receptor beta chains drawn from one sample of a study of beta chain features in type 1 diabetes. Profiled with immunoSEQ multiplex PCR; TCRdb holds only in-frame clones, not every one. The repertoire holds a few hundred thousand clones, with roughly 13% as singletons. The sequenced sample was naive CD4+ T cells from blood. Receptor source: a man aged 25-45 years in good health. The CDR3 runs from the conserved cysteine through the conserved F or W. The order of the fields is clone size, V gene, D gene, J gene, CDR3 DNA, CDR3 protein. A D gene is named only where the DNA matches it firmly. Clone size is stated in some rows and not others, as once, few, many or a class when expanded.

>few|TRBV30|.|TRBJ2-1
TGTGCCTGGAGTACCTCGAGATACAATGAGCAGTTCTTC
CAWSTSRYNEQFF
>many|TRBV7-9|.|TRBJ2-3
TGTGCCAGCAGCTCACTAGTCAGCACAGATACGCAGTATTTT
CASSSLVSTDTQYF
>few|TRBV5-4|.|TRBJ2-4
TGTGCCAGCAGCTTGTACGGAGGGAACATTCAGTACTTC
CASSLYGGNIQYF
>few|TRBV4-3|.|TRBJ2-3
TGCGCCAGCAGCCTTAAAACGGGGAGGTGGTCTGCAGATACGCAGTATTTT
CASSLKTGRWSADTQYF
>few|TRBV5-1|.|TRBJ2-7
TGCGCCAGCAGCTCGGACGGTCAATACGAGCAGTACTTC
CASSSDGQYEQYF
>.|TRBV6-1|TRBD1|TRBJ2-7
TGTGCCAGCAGTGTTGGGACAGGACTCTACGAGCAGTACTTC
CASSVGTGLYEQYF
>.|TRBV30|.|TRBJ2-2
TGTGCCTGGAGTGTAGGTAGGGCGAACACCGGGGAGCTGTTTTTT
CAWSVGRANTGELFF
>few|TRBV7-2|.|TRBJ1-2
TGTGCCAGCAGCTTAGCTATTGTGGACTATGGCTACACCTTC
CASSLAIVDYGYTF
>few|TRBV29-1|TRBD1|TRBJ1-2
TGCAGCGTGCCCGGGACAGGGAAAGGGGCCCAGCCTACAAACTATGGCTACACCTTC
CSVPGTGKGAQPTNYGYTF
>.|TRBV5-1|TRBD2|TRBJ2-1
TGCGCCAGCAGCCCACTAGCGGGCAGCTCCTACAATGAGCAGTTCTTC
CASSPLAGSSYNEQFF
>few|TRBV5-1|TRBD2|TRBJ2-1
TGCGCCAGCAGCTTGGCCCTCTCTAGCGGGGGGGCACCGTTCTTC
CASSLALSSGGAPFF
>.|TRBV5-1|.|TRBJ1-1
TGCGCCAGCAGCTCCAGCGGACCGCTGAACACTGAAGCTTTCTTT
CASSSSGPLNTEAFF
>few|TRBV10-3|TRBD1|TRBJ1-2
TGTGCCATCACCGGACAGGGCGGCTATGGCTACACCTTC
CAITGQGGYGYTF
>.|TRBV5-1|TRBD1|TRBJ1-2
TGCGCCAGCAGCAGGACAGGGACCAACTATGGCTACACCTTC
CASSRTGTNYGYTF
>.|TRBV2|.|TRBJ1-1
TGTGCCAGCAGTTTGGCGCAGGGAAGCACTGAAGCTTTCTTT
CASSLAQGSTEAFF
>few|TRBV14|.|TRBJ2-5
TGTGCCAGCAGCCAAGAGGTCAGGCAAGAGACCCAGTACTTC
CASSQEVRQETQYF
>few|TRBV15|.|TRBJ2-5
TGTGCCACCAGCAGAGTTGGGGAGACCCAGTACTTC
CATSRVGETQYF
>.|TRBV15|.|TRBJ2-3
TGTGCCACCAGCAGAAGGGAGACAGTCACAGATACGCAGTATTTT
CATSRRETVTDTQYF
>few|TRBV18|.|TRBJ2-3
TGTGCCAGCTCACCGAAGACAGGTGATACGCAGTATTTT
CASSPKTGDTQYF
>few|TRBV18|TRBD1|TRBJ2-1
TGTGCCAGCTCACCAGGACAGGGAGAAGGCAATGAGCAGTTCTTC
CASSPGQGEGNEQFF
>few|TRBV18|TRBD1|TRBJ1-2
TGTGCCAGCTCACTTCAGGACAGGTCATATGGCTACACCTTC
CASSLQDRSYGYTF
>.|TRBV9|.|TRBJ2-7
TGTGCCAGCAGCGTAGATTTTAGGCTAGAAGGGGAGCAGTACTTC
CASSVDFRLEGEQYF
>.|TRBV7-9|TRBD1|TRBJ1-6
TGTGCCAGCAGCTTTGGGACAGGGGAGGGACGCTCACCCCTCCACTTT
CASSFGTGEGRSPLHF
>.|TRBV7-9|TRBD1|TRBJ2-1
TGTGCCAGCAGCTCCTCGGACAGGGAAGGTAATGAGCAGTTCTTC
CASSSSDREGNEQFF
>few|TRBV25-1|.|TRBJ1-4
TGTGCCAGCAGTGAATGGTCCGATGAAAAACTGTTTTTT
CASSEWSDEKLFF
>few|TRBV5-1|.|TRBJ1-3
TGCGCCAGCAGACCAGACCTAAGCTCTGGAAACACCATATATTTT
CASRPDLSSGNTIYF
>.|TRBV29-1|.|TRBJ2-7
TGCAGCGTTCGAGGGGCCGAGCAGTACTTC
CSVRGAEQYF
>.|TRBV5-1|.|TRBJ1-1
TGCGCCAGCAGCCCCCTCCTACCTGGACAGTCTGACACTGAAGCTTTCTTT
CASSPLLPGQSDTEAFF
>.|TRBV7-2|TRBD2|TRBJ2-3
TGTGCCAGCAGCTTAGTGAGCGGGGTCCATACAGATACGCAGTATTTT
CASSLVSGVHTDTQYF
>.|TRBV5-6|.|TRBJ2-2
TGTGCCAGCAGCCGTACAGCGAACACCGGGGAGCTGTTTTTT
CASSRTANTGELFF
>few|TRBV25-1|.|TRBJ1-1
TGTGCCAGCAGTTACGGAGGGTTGAACACTGAAGCTTTCTTT
CASSYGGLNTEAFF
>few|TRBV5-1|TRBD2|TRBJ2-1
TGCGCCAGCAGCTTGGATAGCGGGGTGTCCTACAATGAGCAGTTCTTC
CASSLDSGVSYNEQFF
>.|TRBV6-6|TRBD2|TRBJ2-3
TGTGCCACAACCCCGGGACTAGCGGACTCCGTGACGCAGTATTTT
CATTPGLADSVTQYF
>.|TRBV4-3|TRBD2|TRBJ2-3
TGCGCCAGCAGCCCCCTAGCCCCGAGCGGGGGGGCCGCAGATACGCAGTATTTT
CASSPLAPSGGAADTQYF
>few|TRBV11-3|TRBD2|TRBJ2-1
TGTGCCAGCAGCTTTGGGACTAGCGGTTACAATGAGCAGTTCTTC
CASSFGTSGYNEQFF
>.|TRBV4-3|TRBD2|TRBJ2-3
TGCGCCAGCAGCCAAGTACTAGCGGCCACAGATACGCAGTATTTT
CASSQVLAATDTQYF
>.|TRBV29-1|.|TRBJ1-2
TGCAGCGTTGATGCGGGGGCACGGCAGGGCTACACCTTC
CSVDAGARQGYTF
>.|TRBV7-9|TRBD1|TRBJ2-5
TGTGCCAGCAGCGCCGGGACAGGGAGCGAGACCCAGTACTTC
CASSAGTGSETQYF
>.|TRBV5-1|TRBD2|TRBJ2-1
TGCGCCAGCAGCCCCCCGGGACTAGCGATCAATGAGCAGTTCTTC
CASSPPGLAINEQFF
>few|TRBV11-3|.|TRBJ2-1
TGTGCCAGCGGAAAAGGGAGCAATGAGCAGTTCTTC
CASGKGSNEQFF
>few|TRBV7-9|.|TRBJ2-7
TGTGCCAGCAGCTTTCTTAAGGGGCCGGTAGACGAGCAGTACTTC
CASSFLKGPVDEQYF
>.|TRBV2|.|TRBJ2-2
TGTGCCAGCAGTGCGTGGGACGAGACCGGGGAGCTGTTTTTT
CASSAWDETGELFF
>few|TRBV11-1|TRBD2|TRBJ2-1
TGTGCCAGCAGCTTGATCGGGACTAGCGGGAGTAATGAGCAGTTCTTC
CASSLIGTSGSNEQFF
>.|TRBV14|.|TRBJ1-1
TGTGCCAGCAGCCACGTTGGGGGGCACACTGAAGCTTTCTTT
CASSHVGGHTEAFF
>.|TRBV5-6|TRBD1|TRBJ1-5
TGTGCCAGCAGCCCGGACAGGGGGCACCCCCAGCATTTT
CASSPDRGHPQHF
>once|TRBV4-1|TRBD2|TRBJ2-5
TGCGCCAGCAGCCAAGGGACTAGGTTGGTGGAGACCCAGTACTTC
CASSQGTRLVETQYF
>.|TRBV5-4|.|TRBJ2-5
TGTGCCAGCAGCGTCCCCCCACCGGGCGAGACCCAGTACTTC
CASSVPPPGETQYF
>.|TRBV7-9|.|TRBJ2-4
TGTGCCAGCAGCCCCCAGAACATTCAGTACTTC
CASSPQNIQYF
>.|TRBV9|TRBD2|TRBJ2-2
TGTGCCAGCAGCCCTAGCGGGGGATTGAAGGCCGGGGAGCTGTTTTTT
CASSPSGGLKAGELFF
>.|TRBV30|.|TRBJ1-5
TGTGCCTGGAGCGGGGTGGGGGCTAGTCAGCCCCAGCATTTT
CAWSGVGASQPQHF
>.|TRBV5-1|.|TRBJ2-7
TGCGCCAGCAGCCCGGACCTGGACAGCTCCTACGAGCAGTACTTC
CASSPDLDSSYEQYF
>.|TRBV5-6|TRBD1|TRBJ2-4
TGTGCCAGCAGCTTAGAGGGGGCGGACATTCAGTACTTC
CASSLEGADIQYF
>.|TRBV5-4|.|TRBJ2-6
TGTGCCAGCAGCAGAAAGACATTCACTGGGGCCAACGTCCTGACTTTC
CASSRKTFTGANVLTF
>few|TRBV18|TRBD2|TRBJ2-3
TGTGCCAGCTCACGGGTAGCGGGACCCAGCACAGATACGCAGTATTTT
CASSRVAGPSTDTQYF
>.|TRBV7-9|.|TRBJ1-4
TGTGCCAGCAGCCTCGGACCAGGGGAAAAACTGTTTTTT
CASSLGPGEKLFF
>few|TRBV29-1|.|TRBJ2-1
TGCAGCGTTGACGACTGGGGATCCAATGAGCAGTTCTTC
CSVDDWGSNEQFF
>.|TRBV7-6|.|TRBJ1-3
TGTGCCAGCAGTCGTAGCTCTGGAAACACCATATATTTT
CASSRSSGNTIYF
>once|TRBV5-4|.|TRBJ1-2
TGTGCCAGCAGCCTGTACGGGGGGAGGAACACCTTC
CASSLYGGRNTF
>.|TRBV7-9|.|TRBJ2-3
TGTGCCAGCAGCCCCTTTGGCGGACTCACAGATACGCAGTATTTT
CASSPFGGLTDTQYF
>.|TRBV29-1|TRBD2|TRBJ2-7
TGCAGCGTCATAGCTAGCGGGGCCTACGGGCAGTACTTC
CSVIASGAYGQYF